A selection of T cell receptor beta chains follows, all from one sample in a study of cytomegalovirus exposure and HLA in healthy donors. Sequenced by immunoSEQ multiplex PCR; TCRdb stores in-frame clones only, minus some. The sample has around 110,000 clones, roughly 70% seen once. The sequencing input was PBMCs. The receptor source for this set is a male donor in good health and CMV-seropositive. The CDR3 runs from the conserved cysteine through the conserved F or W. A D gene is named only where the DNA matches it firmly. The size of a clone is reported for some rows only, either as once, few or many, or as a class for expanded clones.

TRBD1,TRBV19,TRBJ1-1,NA,TGTGCCAGTTTATCTCGGGACAGCATGAACACTGAAGCTTTCTTT,CASLSRDSMNTEAFF
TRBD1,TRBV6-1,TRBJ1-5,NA,TGTGCCAGCAGTGAGTTCACAGGGGGCGCGTGGCAGCCCCAGCATTTT,CASSEFTGGAWQPQHF
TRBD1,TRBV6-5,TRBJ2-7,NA,TGTGCCAGCAGTTACTCAAGGGACAGCTCCTACGAGCAGTACTTC,CASSYSRDSSYEQYF
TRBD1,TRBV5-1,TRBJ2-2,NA,TGCGCCAGCAGCTTGGCGGACAGGTGGAACACCGGGGAGCTGTTTTTT,CASSLADRWNTGELFF
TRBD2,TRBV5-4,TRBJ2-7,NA,TGTGCCAGCAGCTTTGGACTAGCGGGAGGGGGCGAGCAGTACTTC,CASSFGLAGGGEQYF
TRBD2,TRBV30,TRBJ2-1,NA,TGTGCCTGGGGTTCCGGGGGGGATGAGCAGTTCTTC,CAWGSGGDEQFF
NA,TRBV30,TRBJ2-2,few,TGTGCCTGGGGCAGGGGTATGGCGAGGGAGCTGTTTTTT,CAWGRGMARELFF
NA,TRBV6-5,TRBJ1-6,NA,TGTGCCAGCAGTACTACCTATAATTCACCCCTCCACTTT,CASSTTYNSPLHF
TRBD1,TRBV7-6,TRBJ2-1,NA,TGTGCCAGCAGCTCCGCAGGGACAGGGGGTAATCCGTATGAGCAGTTCTTC,CASSSAGTGGNPYEQFF
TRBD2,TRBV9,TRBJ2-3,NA,TGTGCCAGCACCCGGGGCGGGGGGGCGGCAGATACGCAGTATTTT,CASTRGGGAADTQYF
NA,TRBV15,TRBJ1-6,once,TGTGCCACCAGCAGAGTGGCAGGGATTTCACCCCTCCACTTT,CATSRVAGISPLHF
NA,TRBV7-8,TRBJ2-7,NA,TGTGCCAGCAGCGCCCAGCAGGTTGGCTGGTCCCCCGAGCAGTACTTC,CASSAQQVGWSPEQYF
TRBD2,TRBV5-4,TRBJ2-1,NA,TGTGCCAGCAGCACCCAACTAGCGGGAGACAATGAGCAGTTCTTC,CASSTQLAGDNEQFF
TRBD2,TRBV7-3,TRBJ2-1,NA,TGTGCCAGCAGCTTACGCCCGGGACTAGCGGGAGGGAATTCCTACAATGAGCAGTTCTTC,CASSLRPGLAGGNSYNEQFF
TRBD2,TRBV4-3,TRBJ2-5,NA,TGCGCCAGCAGCCAATCCAGGACTAGTCAAAGAGAGACCCAGTACTTC,CASSQSRTSQRETQYF
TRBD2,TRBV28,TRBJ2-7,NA,TGTGCCAGCAGTTTAGAGCCGGGAGGGTACGAGCAGTACTTC,CASSLEPGGYEQYF
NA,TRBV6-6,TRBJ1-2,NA,TGTGCCAGCACCTCCCAGAGGGCCTATGGCTACACCTTC,CASTSQRAYGYTF
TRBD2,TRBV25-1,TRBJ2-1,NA,TGTGCCAGCAGTGTAATCGCTAGCGGGGTGTCAAGGCAGTTCTTC,CASSVIASGVSRQFF
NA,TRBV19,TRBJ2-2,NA,TGTGCCAGCCAATACAGGGGAGGCGCCGGGGAGCTGTTTTTT,CASQYRGGAGELFF
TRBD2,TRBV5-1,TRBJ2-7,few,TGCGCCAGCACCCCGGGAGGAGCGGGGGGAATCTACGAGCAGTACTTC,CASTPGGAGGIYEQYF
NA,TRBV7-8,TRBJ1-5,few,TGTGCCAGCAGCCCAGACAGATATAGCAATCAGCCCCAGAATTTT,CASSPDRYSNQPQNF
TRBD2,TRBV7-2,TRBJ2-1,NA,TGTGCCAGCAGCTTAGCGGGGGGGAAATACAATGAGCAGTTCTTC,CASSLAGGKYNEQFF
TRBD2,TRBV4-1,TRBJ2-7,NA,TGCGCCAGCAGCCCCGGGCTAGCGGGAGCTGGGGAGCAGTACTTC,CASSPGLAGAGEQYF
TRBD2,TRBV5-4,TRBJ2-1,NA,TGTGCCAGCAGCGTGGCCTTAGCGGGAGAAGGTTTCTTC,CASSVALAGEGFF
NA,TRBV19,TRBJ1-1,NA,TGTGCCAGTAGTATACAGAACACTGAAGCTTTCTTT,CASSIQNTEAFF
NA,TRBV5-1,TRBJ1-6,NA,TGCGCCAGCAGCACAGACGGACAGAAGAATTCACCCCTCCACTTT,CASSTDGQKNSPLHF